This entry is about one TCR beta chain. In the source study's methods: Nucleated cell counts were estimated from reference gene primer amplification. TCRdb's copy holds only in-frame clones and misses some; the assay was immunoSEQ multiplex PCR. The DNA gave D and trimming, while V, J and clone size come from that table. Here the sample spans approximately 150,000 clones, 70% to 90% being singletons. These data are taken from a study of blood T cell repertoires in COVID-19. The material sequenced was peripheral blood. The source is a human donor with acute or convalescent COVID-19. The donor label of this sample is uncertain.

The DNA of the CDR3 is TGTGCCAGCACCCCATCCCTCCCTTCCGGGACAGAAAATAACTATGGCTACACCTTC. Translation gives CASTPSLPSGTENNYGYTF. The chain uses TRBV5-8 and TRBJ1-2; TRBD1 agrees at 7 bases. The CDR3 length is 19 residues. The V segment lost 6 bases and the J segment 1 base; nucleotides outside the gene matches: 21. Germline-derived CDR1 and CDR2 are SGHTS and YDEGEE. Drawing the rest from reference TRBV5-8 and TRBJ1-2, the complete variable domain is EAGVTQSPTHLIKTRGQQATLRCSPISGHTSVYWYQQALGLGLQFLLWYDEGEERNRGNFPPRFSGRQFPNYSSELNVNALELEDSALYLCASTPSLPSGTENNYGYTFGSGTRLTVV.